This passage covers 5 T cell receptor beta chains from one sample sequenced in a study of cytomegalovirus exposure and HLA in healthy donors. Sequencing was performed with immunoSEQ multiplex PCR; in TCRdb, only in-frame clones are kept and a portion is missing. The sample lists 90,000 to 100,000 clones; roughly 89% were seen once. Source material: PBMCs. These TCRs come from a woman in her 30s in good health and CMV-seronegative.

This sequence joins TRBV6-5 and TRBJ2-7; weak D call: TRBD1 (6 bases). CDR1 is MNHEY, CDR2 SVGAGI, per germline. This CDR3 is built from 14 residues. Trimming removed 7 bases at V and 1 base at J, with 14 bases between. The CDR3 DNA is TGTGCCAGCAAGTCTAGACAGGAGTCCTACGAGCAGTACTTC. Its protein product is CASKSRQESYEQYF.

The V and J genes are TRBV5-4 and TRBJ2-7, with 7 bases matching TRBD1. CDR1 is SGHNT and CDR2 is YYREEE in the germline V gene (reference sequence). This CDR3 is built from 15 residues. V lost 2 bases to trimming and J lost 0 bases; unmatched junction nucleotides: 5. The CDR3 sequence: CASSFLTGFSYEQYF. CDR3 in DNA: TGTGCCAGCAGCTTTCTGACAGGGTTCTCCTACGAGCAGTACTTC.

The chain joins TRBV2 to TRBJ2-7, with 7 bases matching TRBD2. J was trimmed by 0 bases and V by 8 bases; bases with no gene match: 4. Germline CDR1 reads SNHLY; CDR2 reads FYNNEI. This CDR3 has 13 amino acids. The DNA for the CDR3 is TGTGCCAGCGGGGGAGGGGCCTCCTACGAGCAGTACTTC. Translating gives CASGGGASYEQYF.

The gene calls are TRBV7-6 and TRBJ2-7; 8 bases are a match to TRBD2. The germline V gene encodes CDR1 SGHVS and CDR2 FNYEAQ. The CDR3 loop spans 18 amino acids. After removal of 0 bases from V and 5 bases from J, the junction contained 15 bases not matched to a gene. The CDR3 spells CASSLAPSGPTGGDEQYF. DNA for the CDR3: TGTGCCAGCAGCTTAGCCCCTAGCGGGCCAACTGGGGGGGACGAGCAGTACTTC.

The rearrangement links TRBV7-8 to TRBJ1-1, with TRBD1 as a possible D gene (5 bases). Trimming cost V 2 bases and J 3 bases, with 16 bases left between them. The CDR3 covers 16 residues. Germline CDR1 and CDR2: SGHVS and FQNEAQ. The CDR3 DNA reads as TGTGCCAGCAGCTTACCGCGGGGGGAGGGCTACACTGAAGCTTTCTTT. This gives the protein CASSLPRGEGYTEAFF.